The rows below give T cell receptor beta chains drawn from one sample of a study of blood T cell repertoires in COVID-19. Data came from immunoSEQ multiplex PCR; TCRdb stores just in-frame clones and leaves some out. The table includes about 60,000 clones, around 90% detected once. The sequencing input was peripheral blood. The receptors were sampled from a human donor with acute or convalescent COVID-19. The donor label of this sample is uncertain. Each CDR3 is given with its conserved first and last residue. A D gene is named only where the DNA matches it firmly. Size values are once, few and many counts, or a class for expanded clones, and some rows have none.

clone size	V gene	D gene	J gene	CDR3 DNA	CDR3 protein
-	TRBV19	TRBD2	TRBJ2-1	TGTGCCAGTAGTTTGACTAGCGGGGAGAGGGGCAATGAGCAGTTCTTC	CASSLTSGERGNEQFF
-	TRBV28	TRBD1	TRBJ1-6	TGTGCCAGCAGTTCCGGTCATGACAGGGATAATTCACCCCTCCACTTT	CASSSGHDRDNSPLHF
-	TRBV28	TRBD1	TRBJ1-1	TGTGCCAGCAGACTCGACAGGGCCGCTTTCTTT	CASRLDRAAFF
-	TRBV25-1	TRBD1	TRBJ1-2	TGTGCCAGCAGTCAACAGGGGGCTGCCTTTCATAACTATGGCTACACCTTC	CASSQQGAAFHNYGYTF
-	TRBV5-1	-	TRBJ2-1	TGCGCCAGCAGCTTGCGGGGGACGGCGGTCTACAATGAGCAGTTCTTC	CASSLRGTAVYNEQFF
once	TRBV7-8	-	TRBJ2-2	TGTGCCAGCAGCCCCGACAGGCTCACCGGGGAGCTGTTTTTT	CASSPDRLTGELFF
-	TRBV7-9	TRBD1	TRBJ1-2	TGTGCCAGCAGCTTAGGCGGGGTACAGGGGGCGGATGGCTACACCTTC	CASSLGGVQGADGYTF
-	TRBV19	TRBD1	TRBJ1-4	TGTGCCAGCGGACAGGGGACTTTTGAAAAACTGTTTTTT	CASGQGTFEKLFF
once	TRBV29-1	TRBD1	TRBJ1-2	TGCAGCGTTGACCGGACAGGGGTGAGTGAAGGCTACACCTTC	CSVDRTGVSEGYTF
-	TRBV7-8	TRBD1	TRBJ1-5	TGTGCCAGCAGCTTAGGGCAGGGGGCAGTGAGCAATCAGCCCCAGCATTTT	CASSLGQGAVSNQPQHF
-	TRBV7-3	TRBD1	TRBJ2-5	TGTGCCAGCAGCATCGACAGGGGGGGACAAGAGACCCAGTACTTC	CASSIDRGGQETQYF
-	TRBV15	TRBD2	TRBJ2-5	TGTGCCACCAGCAGAGAACTCGGGACTAGCGGGAGGGAAGAGACCCAGTACTTC	CATSRELGTSGREETQYF
once	TRBV3-1/TRBV3-2	-	TRBJ1-6	TGTGCCAGCAGCCAAATGACAGCCCGTAATTCACCCCTCCACTTT	CASSQMTARNSPLHF
-	TRBV19	-	TRBJ1-1	TGTGCCAGTAATGCTTGGGGGCAAGCTTTCTTT	CASNAWGQAFF
-	TRBV25-1	TRBD1	TRBJ2-5	TGTGCCAGCAGTGAATCAGGACAGGTCCAAGAGACCCAGTACTTC	CASSESGQVQETQYF
-	TRBV7-3	-	TRBJ2-1	TGTGCCAGCAGCTTAAACCCAGCGAGCTCCTACAATGAGCAGTTCTTC	CASSLNPASSYNEQFF
-	TRBV7-3	TRBD2	TRBJ2-1	TGTGCCAGCAGCCCCTCCCGACTAGCGGCCTACAATGAGCAGTTCTTC	CASSPSRLAAYNEQFF
-	TRBV7-9	-	TRBJ2-5	TGTGCCAGCAGCCCGGGGGACCTTACAGGGACCCAGTACTTC	CASSPGDLTGTQYF
-	TRBV10-3	TRBD1	TRBJ1-4	TGTGCCATCCACCCCGGGACAGGGGATGAAAAACTGTTTTTT	CAIHPGTGDEKLFF
once	TRBV10-3	TRBD1	TRBJ1-2	TGTGCCATCAGTGGGCAGGGGGGAGTGGGTGGCTACACCTTC	CAISGQGGVGGYTF
-	TRBV18	TRBD2	TRBJ2-1	TGTGCCAGCTCACCAACCCTGGGAACAGCGGGGGGGGAATACAATGAGCAGTTCTTC	CASSPTLGTAGGEYNEQFF
-	TRBV4-1	-	TRBJ1-2	TGCGCCAGCAGCCAAGATGGAGGGCGTGACTATGGCTACACCTTC	CASSQDGGRDYGYTF
-	TRBV19	-	TRBJ1-1	TGTGCCAGTAGTATAGCTGGAGGTATAAACACTGAAGCTTTCTTT	CASSIAGGINTEAFF
-	TRBV7-2	TRBD1	TRBJ1-1	TGTGCCAGCAGGCGACAGGGAGGCACTGAAGCTTTCTTT	CASRRQGGTEAFF
-	TRBV19	-	TRBJ1-5	TGTGCCAGTAGTATAGATCATGGCGGCTATCAGCCCCAGCATTTT	CASSIDHGGYQPQHF
-	TRBV5-1	-	TRBJ2-7	TGCGCCAGCAGCTTTACAGGGACCGAGCAGTACTTC	CASSFTGTEQYF
-	TRBV11-1	TRBD2	TRBJ2-3	TGTGCCAGCAGCTTACTAGCGGGGGGCACAGATACGCAGTATTTT	CASSLLAGGTDTQYF
-	TRBV4-2	-	TRBJ2-7	TGTGCCAGCAGCCAAGATGGGGCCGGACGGCGCTACGAGCAGTACTTC	CASSQDGAGRRYEQYF
once	TRBV7-8	TRBD1	TRBJ1-4	TGTGCCAGCAGCTTACAGGGGGCGGATGAAAAACTGTTTTTT	CASSLQGADEKLFF
-	TRBV2	TRBD1	TRBJ1-2	TGTGCCAGCAGGGGGACAGGGGGATATGGCTACACCTTC	CASRGTGGYGYTF
once	TRBV5-1	TRBD1	TRBJ1-1	TGCGCCAGCAGCTTGGCCGGGACAGGGTTCACTGAAGCTTTCTTT	CASSLAGTGFTEAFF
-	TRBV12-2	-	TRBJ2-5	TGTGCAAGTCGCTTGGGGCTAGCGGGACCACAAGAGACCCAGTACTTC	CASRLGLAGPQETQYF
once	TRBV5-4	TRBD2	TRBJ2-2	TGTGCCAGCAGCTTGGGACTAGCGGGAGGTCGCGGCGGGGAGCTGTTTTTT	CASSLGLAGGRGGELFF
-	TRBV4-2	TRBD1	TRBJ2-4	TGTGCCAGCAGCCAGACCGGGACAGGGGGCACTGACATTCAGTACTTC	CASSQTGTGGTDIQYF
-	TRBV7-8	-	TRBJ2-7	TGTGCCAGCAGCTGGGACGGGAGCTCCTACGAGCAGTACTTC	CASSWDGSSYEQYF
-	TRBV2	TRBD2	TRBJ2-3	TGTGCCAGATCCAGACTAGCGGCGAGCACAGATACGCAGTATTTT	CARSRLAASTDTQYF
-	TRBV7-3	TRBD2	TRBJ2-3	TGTGCCAGCAGCTTAGCGGGAGTGGCGGATACGCAGTATTTT	CASSLAGVADTQYF
-	TRBV5-1	TRBD1	TRBJ2-2	TGCGCCAGCAAAAAAACAGGGGGCAACACCGGGGAGCTGTTTTTT	CASKKTGGNTGELFF
-	TRBV18	-	TRBJ1-1	TGTGCCAGCTCACCTTCTATATTACAGGGCAGCACTGAAGCTTTCTTT	CASSPSILQGSTEAFF
once	TRBV9	TRBD1	TRBJ1-2	TGTGCCAGCAGCCAGTCGAGCCAGGGGGCGCGGGGCTACACCTTC	CASSQSSQGARGYTF